This T cell receptor beta chain was documented in a study of cytomegalovirus exposure and HLA in healthy donors. Study at large: As released early, the data held roughly 85 million unique TCRs from HLA-typed donors. Study results and caveats: Some TCR beta chains (more than 150 of them) were listed as cytomegalovirus-associated. Fewer N-insertions (relative to the 666-donor mean) were reportedly seen in an Asian-associated ancestry cluster in a later analysis. In a later analysis, DRB1 alleles had the most associated TCRs; HLA-C alleles the fewest.

This CDR3 contains 19 residues. The V segment lost 1 base and the J segment 5 bases; nucleotides outside the gene matches: 14. From germline, CDR1 is SGHTS and CDR2 YDEGEE. Both 60 Vbeta primers and 13 Jbeta primers went into the PCR. This table comes from immunoSEQ multiplex PCR, and its TCRdb copy is limited to in-frame clones, with some not included. The sample comprises around 130,000 clones, roughly 78% of which are singletons, and less than 6.5% rests with the top ten. Points on this clone: Its target is unknown.

Sequenced input: PBMCs. This TCR came from a man in his thirties or forties in good health and CMV-seronegative. This chain uses TRBV5-8 with TRBJ2-4; TRBD2 matches at 11 bases. The CDR3 nucleotides read TGTGCCAGCAGCTTGTCGATCGGCTTGGCGGGACTAGCGGAAAACATTCAGTACTTC. Protein product: CASSLSIGLAGLAENIQYF.